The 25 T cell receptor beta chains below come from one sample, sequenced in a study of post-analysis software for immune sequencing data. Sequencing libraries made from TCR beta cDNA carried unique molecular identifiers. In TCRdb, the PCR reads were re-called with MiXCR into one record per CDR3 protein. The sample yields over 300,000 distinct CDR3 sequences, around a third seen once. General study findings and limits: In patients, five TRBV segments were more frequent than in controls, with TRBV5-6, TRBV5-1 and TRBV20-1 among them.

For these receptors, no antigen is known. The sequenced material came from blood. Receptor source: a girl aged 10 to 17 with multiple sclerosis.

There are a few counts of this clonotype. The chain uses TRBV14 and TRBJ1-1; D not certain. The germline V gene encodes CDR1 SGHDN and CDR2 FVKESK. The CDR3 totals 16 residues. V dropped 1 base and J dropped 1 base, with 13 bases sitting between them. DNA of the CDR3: TGTGCCAGCAGCCAAGGGGGAGGGTCTAGGAACACTGAAGCTTTCTTT. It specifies CASSQGGGSRNTEAFF.

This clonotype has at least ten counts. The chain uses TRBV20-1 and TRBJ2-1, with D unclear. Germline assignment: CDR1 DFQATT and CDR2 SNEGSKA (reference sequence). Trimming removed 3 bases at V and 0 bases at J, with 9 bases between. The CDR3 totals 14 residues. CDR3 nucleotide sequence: TGCAGTGCTAGTGGCGGCGACTCCTACAATGAGCAGTTCTTC. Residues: CSASGGDSYNEQFF.

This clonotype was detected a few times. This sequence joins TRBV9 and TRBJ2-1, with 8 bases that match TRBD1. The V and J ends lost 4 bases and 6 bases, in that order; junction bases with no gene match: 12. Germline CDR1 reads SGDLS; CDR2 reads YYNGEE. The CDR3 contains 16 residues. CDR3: CASSPLGTGTLNEQFF. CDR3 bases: TGTGCCAGCAGCCCACTAGGGACAGGTACCCTCAATGAGCAGTTCTTC.

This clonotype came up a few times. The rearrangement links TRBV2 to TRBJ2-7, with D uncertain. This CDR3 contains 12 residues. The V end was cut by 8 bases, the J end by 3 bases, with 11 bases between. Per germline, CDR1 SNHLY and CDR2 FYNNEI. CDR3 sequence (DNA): TGTGCCAGCGCTAAAGCACTCTACGAGCAGTACTTC. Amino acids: CASAKALYEQYF.

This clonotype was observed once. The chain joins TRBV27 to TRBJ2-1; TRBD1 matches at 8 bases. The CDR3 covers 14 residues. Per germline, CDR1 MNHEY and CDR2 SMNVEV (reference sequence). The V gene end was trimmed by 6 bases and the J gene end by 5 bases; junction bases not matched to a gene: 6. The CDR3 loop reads CASSRTGGDNEQFF. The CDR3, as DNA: TGTGCCAGCAGCCGAACAGGGGGTGACAATGAGCAGTTCTTC.

CDR3 sequence: CASSLWGFGARNRGDYGYTF. The CDR3 DNA reads as TGTGCCAGCAGTTTATGGGGGTTTGGGGCCCGGAATAGAGGGGACTATGGCTACACCTTC. The rearrangement joins TRBV28 to TRBJ1-2, with D maybe TRBD1 (5 bases). Germline CDR1 is MDHEN and CDR2 is SYDVKM. V lost 0 bases and J 3 bases, leaving 26 bases between the germline ends. This CDR3 region has 20 residues.

The CDR3 region is CSVDAGRDGYTF. CDR3 nucleotides: TGCAGCGTTGACGCAGGGCGAGACGGCTACACCTTC. The chain combines TRBV29-1 with TRBJ1-2, with D possibly being TRBD1 (5 bases). This CDR3 contains 12 residues. Germline lookup yields CDR1 SQVTM and CDR2 ANQGSEA. Trimming cost V 3 bases and J 8 bases, with 13 bases left between them.

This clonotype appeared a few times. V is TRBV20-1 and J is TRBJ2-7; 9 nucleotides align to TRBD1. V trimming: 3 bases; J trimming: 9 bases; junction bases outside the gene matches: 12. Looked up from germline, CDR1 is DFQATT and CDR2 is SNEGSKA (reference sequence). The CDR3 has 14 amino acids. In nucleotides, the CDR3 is TGCAGTGCTAGTGGGGACAGGGCCCCGATCGGGCAGTACTTC. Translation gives CSASGDRAPIGQYF.

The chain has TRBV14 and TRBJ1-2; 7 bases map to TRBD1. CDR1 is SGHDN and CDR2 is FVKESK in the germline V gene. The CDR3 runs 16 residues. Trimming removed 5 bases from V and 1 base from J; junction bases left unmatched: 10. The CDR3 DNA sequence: TGTGCCAGCAGCGCTCGGGACAGACCCGATAACTATGGCTACACCTTC. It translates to CASSARDRPDNYGYTF.

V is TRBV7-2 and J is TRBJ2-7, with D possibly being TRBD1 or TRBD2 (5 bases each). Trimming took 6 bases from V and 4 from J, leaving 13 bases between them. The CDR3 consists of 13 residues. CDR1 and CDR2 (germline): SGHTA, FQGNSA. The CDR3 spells CASRGPSWYEQYF. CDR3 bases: TGTGCCAGCAGGGGACCTTCGTGGTACGAGCAGTACTTC.

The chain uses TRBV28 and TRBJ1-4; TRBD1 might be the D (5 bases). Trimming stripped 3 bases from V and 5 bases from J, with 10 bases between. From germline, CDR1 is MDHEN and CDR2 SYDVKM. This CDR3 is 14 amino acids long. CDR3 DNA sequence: TGTGCCAGCAGTTTTGTCAGGGCCAATGAAAAACTGTTTTTT. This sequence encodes CASSFVRANEKLFF.

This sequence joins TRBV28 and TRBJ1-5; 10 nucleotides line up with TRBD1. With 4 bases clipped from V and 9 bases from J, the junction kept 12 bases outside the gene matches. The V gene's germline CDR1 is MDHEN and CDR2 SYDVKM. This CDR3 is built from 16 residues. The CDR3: CASSSVGTGVFRPQHF. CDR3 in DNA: TGTGCCAGCAGTTCCGTCGGGACAGGGGTTTTTCGGCCCCAGCATTTT. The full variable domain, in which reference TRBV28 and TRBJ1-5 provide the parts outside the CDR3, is DVKVTQSSRYLVKRTGEKVFLECVQDMDHENMFWYRQDPGLGLRLIYFSYDVKMKEKGDIPEGYSVSREKKERFSLILESASTNQTSMYLCASSSVGTGVFRPQHFGDGTRLSIL.

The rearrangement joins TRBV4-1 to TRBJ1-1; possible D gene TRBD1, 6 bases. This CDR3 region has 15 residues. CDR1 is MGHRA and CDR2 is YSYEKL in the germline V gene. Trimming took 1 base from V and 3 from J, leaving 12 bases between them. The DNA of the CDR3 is TGCGCCAGCAGCCAAGTAGACAGGAGGGACACTGAAGCTTTCTTT. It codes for CASSQVDRRDTEAFF.

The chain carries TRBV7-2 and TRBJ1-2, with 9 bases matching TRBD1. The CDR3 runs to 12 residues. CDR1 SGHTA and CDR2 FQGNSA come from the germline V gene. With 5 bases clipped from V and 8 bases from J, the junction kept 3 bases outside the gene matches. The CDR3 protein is CASSRDRAGYTF. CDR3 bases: TGTGCCAGCAGCCGGGACAGGGCCGGCTACACCTTC.

CDR3 DNA: TGTGCCACCTCAGTGACAGGGAAAGGGGACTACGAGCAGTACTTC. Residues: CATSVTGKGDYEQYF. The chain is built from TRBV6-2 or TRBV6-3 and TRBJ2-7; TRBD1 aligns across 7 bases. The V segment lost 10 bases and the J segment 3 bases; nucleotides outside the gene matches: 15. The CDR3 is 15 amino acids. CDR1 is MNHEY and CDR2 is SVGEGT in the germline V gene.

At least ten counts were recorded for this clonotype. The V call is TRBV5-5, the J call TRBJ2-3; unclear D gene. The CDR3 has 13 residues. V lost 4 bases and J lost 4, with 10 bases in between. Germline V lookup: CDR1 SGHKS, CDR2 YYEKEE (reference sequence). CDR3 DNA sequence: TGTGCCAGCAGCGTTAACAGCCCAGATACGCAGTATTTT. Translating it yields CASSVNSPDTQYF.

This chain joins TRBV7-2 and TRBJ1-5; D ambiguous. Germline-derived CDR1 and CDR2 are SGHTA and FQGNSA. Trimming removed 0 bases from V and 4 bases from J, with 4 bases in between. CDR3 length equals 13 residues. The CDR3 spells CASSLARNQPQHF. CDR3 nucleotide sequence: TGTGCCAGCAGCTTAGCCCGAAATCAGCCCCAGCATTTT.

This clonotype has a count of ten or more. The CDR3 sequence: CASSSRGDQPQHF. The CDR3 nucleotides read TGTGCCAGCAGCTCCCGGGGGGATCAGCCCCAGCATTTT. The rearrangement uses TRBV7-2 and TRBJ1-5, with D maybe TRBD1 (5 bases). The CDR3 consists of 13 residues. Per germline, CDR1 SGHTA and CDR2 FQGNSA. V was trimmed by 4 bases and J by 5 bases, leaving 9 bases between them.

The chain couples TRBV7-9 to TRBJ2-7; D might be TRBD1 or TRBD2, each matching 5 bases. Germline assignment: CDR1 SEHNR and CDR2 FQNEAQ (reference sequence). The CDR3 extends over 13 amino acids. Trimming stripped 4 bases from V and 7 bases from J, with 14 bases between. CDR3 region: CASSSRDREEQYF. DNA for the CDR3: TGTGCCAGCAGCTCCCGGGACCGTGAGGAGCAGTACTTC.

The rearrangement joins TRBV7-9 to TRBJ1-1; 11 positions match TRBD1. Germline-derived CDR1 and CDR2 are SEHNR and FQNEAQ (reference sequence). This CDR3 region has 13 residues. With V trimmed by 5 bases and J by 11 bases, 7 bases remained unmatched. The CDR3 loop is CASSHGQGAGAFF. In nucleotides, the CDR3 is TGTGCCAGCAGCCATGGACAGGGGGCTGGCGCTTTCTTT.

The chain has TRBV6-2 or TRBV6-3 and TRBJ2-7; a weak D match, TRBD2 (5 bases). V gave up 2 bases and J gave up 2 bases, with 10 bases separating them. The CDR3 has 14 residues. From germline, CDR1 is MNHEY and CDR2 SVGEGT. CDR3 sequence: CASSYAVGAYEQYF. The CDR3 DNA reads TGTGCCAGCAGTTACGCCGTGGGAGCCTACGAGCAGTACTTC.

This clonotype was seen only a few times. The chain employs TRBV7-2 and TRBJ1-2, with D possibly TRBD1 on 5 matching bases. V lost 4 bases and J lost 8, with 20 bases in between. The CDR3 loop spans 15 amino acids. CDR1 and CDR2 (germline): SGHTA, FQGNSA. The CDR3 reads CASSSPPERGAGYTF. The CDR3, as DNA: TGTGCCAGCAGCTCCCCCCCGGAGCGCGGGGCCGGCTACACCTTC. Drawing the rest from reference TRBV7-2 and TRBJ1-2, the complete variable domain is GAGVSQSPSNKVTEKGKDVELRCDPISGHTALYWYRQSLGQGLEFLIYFQGNSAPDKSGLPSDRFSAERTGGSVSTLTIQRTQQEDSAVYLCASSSPPERGAGYTFGSGTRLTVV.

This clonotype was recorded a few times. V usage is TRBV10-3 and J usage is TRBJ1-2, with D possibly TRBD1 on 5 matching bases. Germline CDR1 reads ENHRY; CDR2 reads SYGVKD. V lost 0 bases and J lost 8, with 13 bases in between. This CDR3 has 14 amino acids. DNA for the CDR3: TGTGCCATCAGTGAGTCGAATCGGAGGGACGGCTACACCTTC. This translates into CAISESNRRDGYTF.

The CDR3 sequence is CAWSARATDTQYF. The CDR3 coding sequence is TGTGCCTGGAGTGCCCGGGCGACAGATACGCAGTATTTT. This sequence joins TRBV30 and TRBJ2-3; D gene uncertain. The CDR3 runs to 13 residues. Trimming shortened V by 1 base and J by 3 bases, and 8 bases separated the two germline ends. The germline gives CDR1 GTSNPN, CDR2 SVGIG (reference sequence).

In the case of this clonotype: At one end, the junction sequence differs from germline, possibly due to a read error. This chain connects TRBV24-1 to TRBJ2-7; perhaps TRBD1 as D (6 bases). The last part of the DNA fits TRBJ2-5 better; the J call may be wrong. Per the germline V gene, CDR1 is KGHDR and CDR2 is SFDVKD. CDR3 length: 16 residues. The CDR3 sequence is CTTSDWSDRLGETQYF. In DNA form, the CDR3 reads TGTACCACCAGTGACTGGAGTGACAGGTTGGGAGAGACCCAGTACTTC.